These 22 T cell receptor beta chains came from one sample sequenced in a study of OX40 agonist ivuxolimab in advanced cancers. Sequenced by immunoSEQ multiplex PCR; TCRdb stores in-frame clones only, minus some. The data show 40,000 to 45,000 clones, 85% to 90% seen once. The sample in question was CD4+ or CD8+ T cells sorted from blood, obtained in a trial of the OX40 agonist ivuxolimab. These receptors came from an adult with an advanced solid tumor such as melanoma, head and neck, liver or kidney cancer.

This clone was found once. V and J are TRBV19 and TRBJ2-1; perhaps TRBD1 as D (6 bases). Trimming shortened V by 3 bases and J by 4 bases, and 22 bases separated the two germline ends. CDR1 and CDR2 (germline): LNHDA, SQIVND (reference sequence). This CDR3 is 18 amino acids long. The CDR3 DNA sequence: TGTGCCAGTAGTATCCTGGGACACGGAACTACCGGTTACAATGAGCAGTTCTTC. Translated, it gives CASSILGHGTTGYNEQFF.

This chain uses TRBV7-2 with TRBJ1-1; D gene unclear. Germline V lookup: CDR1 SGHTA, CDR2 FQGNSA. The CDR3 extends over 13 amino acids. V lost 2 bases and J lost 0, with 4 bases in between. CDR3 nucleotides: TGTGCCAGCAGCTTAATGATGAACACTGAAGCTTTCTTT. Residues: CASSLMMNTEAFF. Full variable domain (outside the CDR3, taken from reference TRBV7-2 and TRBJ1-1): GAGVSQSPSNKVTEKGKDVELRCDPISGHTALYWYRQSLGQGLEFLIYFQGNSAPDKSGLPSDRFSAERTGGSVSTLTIQRTQQEDSAVYLCASSLMMNTEAFFGQGTRLTVV.

The chain links TRBV9 to TRBJ1-1, with 11 bases lining up with TRBD1. Looked up from germline, CDR1 is SGDLS and CDR2 is YYNGEE. J gave up 4 bases and V 6 bases, and 8 bases lay outside the gene matches. The CDR3 runs to 15 residues. The CDR3 DNA reads as TGTGCCAGCACCCGGACAGGGGGCGCCGGCACTGAAGCTTTCTTT. Its translation: CASTRTGGAGTEAFF.

In this sample, this clone turned up once. The chain carries TRBV29-1 and TRBJ2-4; 8 positions match TRBD2. The CDR3 loop spans 11 amino acids. Germline assignment: CDR1 SQVTM and CDR2 ANQGSEA. The CDR3 is CAGRAGDIQYF. The CDR3 bases are TGCGCCGGGAGGGCCGGGGACATTCAGTACTTC.

The chain couples TRBV10-3 to TRBJ1-2; TRBD1 matches at 10 bases. This CDR3 has 14 residues. Germline V lookup: CDR1 ENHRY, CDR2 SYGVKD. J lost 6 bases, V lost 2 bases, and 3 bases had no gene match. The CDR3 DNA reads TGTGCCATCAGTGAGATGACAGGGGGCGATGGCTACACCTTC. It yields the protein CAISEMTGGDGYTF.

The V gene is TRBV6-4, the J gene TRBJ2-1, with D perhaps TRBD1 (6 bases). CDR3 size: 15 residues. V was shortened by 5 bases and J by 5 bases, with 16 bases between the two germline ends. Germline values: CDR1 MRHNA, CDR2 SNTAGT. The DNA for the CDR3 is TGTGCCAGCAGTACCCCGTGGGGGACAAACAATGAGCAGTTCTTC. Translating gives CASSTPWGTNNEQFF.

This chain joins TRBV6-5 and TRBJ2-7; 8 bases align to TRBD1. Germline V gene data show CDR1 as MNHEY and CDR2 as SVGAGI. J gave up 9 bases and V 5 bases, and 12 bases lay outside the gene matches. The CDR3 spans 14 residues. CDR3 amino acids: CASSRQGQESGQYF. The CDR3 nucleotides are TGTGCCAGCAGTAGACAGGGACAGGAGTCAGGGCAGTACTTC.

The chain couples TRBV28 to TRBJ2-5; D unclear. Germline V CDR1 and CDR2: MDHEN, SYDVKM. The V end was cut by 5 bases, the J end by 2 bases, with 3 bases between. The length of the CDR3 is 11 residues. In DNA, the CDR3 is TGTGCCAGCAGTACGCAAGAGACCCAGTACTTC. Its translation is CASSTQETQYF.

This clone occurred a few times. This chain connects TRBV28 to TRBJ1-1; the D gene is possibly TRBD1 (5 bases). The germline V gene has CDR1 MDHEN and CDR2 SYDVKM. The CDR3 runs 14 residues. The V and J ends lost 2 bases and 1 base respectively, with 8 bases between them. Here the CDR3 reads CASSLIGANTEAFF. CDR3 bases: TGTGCCAGCAGTTTAATTGGGGCGAACACTGAAGCTTTCTTT.

This clone was observed a few times. The V gene is TRBV27, the J gene TRBJ2-2; 8 nucleotides agree with TRBD1. The CDR3 loop spans 14 amino acids. In germline, CDR1 is MNHEY, CDR2 SMNVEV (reference sequence). V was clipped by 5 bases and J by 6 bases; unmatched bases: 5. CDR3 sequence: CASSPYRGSGELFF. In nucleotides, the CDR3 is TGTGCCAGCAGTCCCTACAGGGGGTCCGGGGAGCTGTTTTTT.

The J gene is TRBJ1-2, the V gene TRBV10-3; D perhaps matches TRBD1 (5 bases). The CDR3 has 12 residues. The germline V gene encodes CDR1 ENHRY and CDR2 SYGVKD. Trimming removed 4 bases at V and 2 bases at J, with 5 bases between. Written as DNA, the CDR3 is TGTGCCATCAGTGGGACAAACTATGGCTACACCTTC. This translates into CAISGTNYGYTF.

The table lists this clone with a count of one. The V call is TRBV7-3, the J call TRBJ2-1; no clear D. Between the trimmed V and J ends, which lost 2 bases and 5 bases, there was a span of 10 bases. The germline V gene encodes CDR1 SGHTA and CDR2 FQGTGA. The length of the CDR3 is 14 residues. Here the CDR3 DNA reads TGTGCCAGCAGCTTAGGTCAGAACCACAATGAGCAGTTCTTC. It yields the protein CASSLGQNHNEQFF.

This rearrangement joins TRBV6-5 to TRBJ2-1; 8 bases fit TRBD2. This CDR3 is 13 amino acids long. V lost 9 bases to trimming and J lost 6 bases; unmatched junction nucleotides: 7. The germline CDR1 and CDR2 sequences are MNHEY and SVGAGI. CDR3 bases: TGTGCCAGTGGGACTAGAGGTATCAATGAGCAGTTCTTC. Translation gives CASGTRGINEQFF.

The rearrangement joins TRBV6-5 to TRBJ1-2; 7 nucleotides align to TRBD1. Germline assignment: CDR1 MNHEY and CDR2 SVGAGI. With V trimmed by 6 bases and J by 1 base, 5 bases remained unmatched. CDR3 length equals 14 residues. DNA for the CDR3: TGTGCCAGCAGAGCCACAGGGGTTAACTATGGCTACACCTTC. It yields the protein CASRATGVNYGYTF.

By sample fraction, this clone is medium-sized. The genes are TRBV11-2 and TRBJ1-2; D uncertain. From germline, CDR1 is SGHAT and CDR2 FQNNGV. The CDR3 runs to 14 residues. With 1 base removed from V and 8 bases from J, the gap between germline ends came to 14 bases. The CDR3 reads CASSLGRLGVGYTF. The CDR3 DNA reads TGTGCCAGCAGCTTAGGTCGTTTAGGCGTGGGCTACACCTTC.

V usage is TRBV10-3 and J usage is TRBJ1-1; 10 bases agree with TRBD1. Trimming cost V 5 bases and J 1 base; bases outside gene matches: 4. This CDR3 is built from 15 residues. Germline V gene data show CDR1 as ENHRY and CDR2 as SYGVKD. The CDR3 DNA reads as TGTGCCATCAGTCGGGACAGGGGAACGAACACTGAAGCTTTCTTT. It specifies CAISRDRGTNTEAFF.

The gene calls are TRBV11-1 and TRBJ2-1; D not certain. The CDR3 extends over 14 amino acids. Per the germline V gene, CDR1 is SGHAT and CDR2 is FQDESV (reference sequence). Trimming took 3 bases from V and 3 from J, leaving 9 bases between them. This CDR3 is CASSFALDYNEQFF. In DNA form, the CDR3 reads TGTGCCAGCAGCTTCGCGCTAGACTACAATGAGCAGTTCTTC. Supplemented by reference TRBV11-1 and TRBJ2-1, the full variable domain reads EAEVAQSPRYKITEKSQAVAFWCDPISGHATLYWYRQILGQGPELLVQFQDESVVDDSQLPKDRFSAERLKGVDSTLKIQPAELGDSAMYLCASSFALDYNEQFFGPGTRLTVL.

V and J are TRBV7-9 and TRBJ1-4; perhaps TRBD1 as D (5 bases). Germline CDR1 SEHNR, CDR2 FQNEAQ (reference sequence). The CDR3 is 14 amino acids. The V end lost 3 bases, the J end lost 3 bases, and 8 bases lay between the germline ends. The CDR3 here is CASSLRGPNEKLFF. The CDR3 DNA follows: TGTGCCAGCAGCTTGAGGGGACCTAATGAAAAACTGTTTTTT.

The chain uses TRBV5-1 and TRBJ1-1; unclear D gene. The CDR3 has 13 residues. The V end was cut by 5 bases, the J end by 1 base, with 9 bases between. Germline values: CDR1 SGHRS, CDR2 YFSETQ. CDR3 loop: CASRNRGNTEAFF. CDR3 bases: TGCGCCAGCAGGAACCGGGGGAACACTGAAGCTTTCTTT.

This chain links TRBV27 with TRBJ2-5, with 9 bases that match TRBD1. Losses at the gene ends were 4 bases for V and 3 bases for J; bases not matched to a gene: 6. Germline CDR1 and CDR2: MNHEY and SMNVEV (reference sequence). The CDR3 runs to 15 residues. CDR3 in DNA: TGTGCCAGCAGTTCCTTACAGGGGGCGAAAGAGACCCAGTACTTC. The encoded protein is CASSSLQGAKETQYF.

The V call is TRBV5-4, the J call TRBJ2-7; weak D call: TRBD2 (5 bases). Trimming took 1 base from V and 2 from J, leaving 10 bases between them. Germline values: CDR1 SGHNT, CDR2 YYREEE (reference sequence). The CDR3 has 14 residues. This chain's CDR3 is CASSLTGGPYEQYF. CDR3 DNA: TGTGCCAGCAGCTTGACGGGCGGGCCCTACGAGCAGTACTTC.

V gene TRBV18 combines with J gene TRBJ2-3; 8 bases are a match to TRBD2. Germline V lookup: CDR1 KGHSH, CDR2 LQKENI. This CDR3 is built from 14 residues. After removal of 8 bases from V and 2 bases from J, the junction contained 6 bases not matched to a gene. This CDR3 reads CASAERGFTDTQYF. The CDR3 coding sequence is TGTGCCAGCGCAGAGCGGGGGTTCACAGATACGCAGTATTTT.